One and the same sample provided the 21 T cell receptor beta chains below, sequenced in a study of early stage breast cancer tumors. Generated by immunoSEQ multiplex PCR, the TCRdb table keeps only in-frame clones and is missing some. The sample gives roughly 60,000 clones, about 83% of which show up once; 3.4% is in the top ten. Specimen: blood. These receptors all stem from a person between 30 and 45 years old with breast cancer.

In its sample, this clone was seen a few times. The CDR3 DNA reads as TGTGCCAGCAGCCCAACTAGGGACCTCAATGAGCAGTTCTTC. This gives the protein CASSPTRDLNEQFF. This sequence joins TRBV11-3 and TRBJ2-1; D could derive from TRBD1 or TRBD2 (5 bases each). Trimming stripped 5 bases from V and 6 bases from J, with 14 bases between. Germline CDR1 and CDR2: SGHNT and YENEEA. This CDR3 has 14 residues.

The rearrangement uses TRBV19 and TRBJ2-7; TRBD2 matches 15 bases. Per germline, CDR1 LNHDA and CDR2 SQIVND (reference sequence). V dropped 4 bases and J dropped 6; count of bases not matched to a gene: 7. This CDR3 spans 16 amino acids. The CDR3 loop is CASSSSGTSGRFEQYF. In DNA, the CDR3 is TGTGCCAGTAGTAGCTCCGGGACTAGCGGGAGGTTCGAGCAGTACTTC.

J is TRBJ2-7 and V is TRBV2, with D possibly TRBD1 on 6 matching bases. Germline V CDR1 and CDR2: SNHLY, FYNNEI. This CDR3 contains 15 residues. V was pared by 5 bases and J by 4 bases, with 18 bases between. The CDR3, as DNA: TGTGCCAGCAGTCCCCGGACAAGCCAGGGGTACGAGCAGTACTTC. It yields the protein CASSPRTSQGYEQYF.

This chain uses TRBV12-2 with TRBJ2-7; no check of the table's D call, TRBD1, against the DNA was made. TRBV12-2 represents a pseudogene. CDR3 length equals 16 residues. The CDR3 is CASRLGRAGGSYEQYF. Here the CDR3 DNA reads TGTGCAAGTCGCTTAGGGAGGGCAGGGGGTTCCTACGAGCAGTACTTC.

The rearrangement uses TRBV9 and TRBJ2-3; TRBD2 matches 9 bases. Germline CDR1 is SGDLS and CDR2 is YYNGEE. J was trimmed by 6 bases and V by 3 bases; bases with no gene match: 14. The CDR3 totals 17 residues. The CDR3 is CASSADLAGDNLDTQYF. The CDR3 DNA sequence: TGTGCCAGCAGCGCCGATTTAGCGGGAGATAATTTGGATACGCAGTATTTT.

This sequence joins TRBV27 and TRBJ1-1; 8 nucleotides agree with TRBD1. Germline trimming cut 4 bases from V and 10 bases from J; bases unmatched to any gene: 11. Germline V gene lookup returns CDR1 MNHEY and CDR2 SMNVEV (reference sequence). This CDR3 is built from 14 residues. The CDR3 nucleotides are TGTGCCAGCAGTTCGGGACAGGCTGGGGAAGGAGCTTTCTTT. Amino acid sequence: CASSSGQAGEGAFF.

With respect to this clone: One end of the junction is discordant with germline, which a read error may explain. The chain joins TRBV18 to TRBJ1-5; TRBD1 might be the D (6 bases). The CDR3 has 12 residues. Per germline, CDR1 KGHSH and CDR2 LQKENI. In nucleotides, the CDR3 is TGTGCCGGCTCACCAGGGGATCAGCCCCAGCATTTT. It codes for CAGSPGDQPQHF.

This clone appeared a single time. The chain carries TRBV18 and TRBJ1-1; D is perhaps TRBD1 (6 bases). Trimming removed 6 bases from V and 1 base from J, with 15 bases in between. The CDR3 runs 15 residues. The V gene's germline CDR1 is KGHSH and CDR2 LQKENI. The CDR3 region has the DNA TGTGCCAGCTCCCCGCCGGGGGGGGCGAACACTGAAGCTTTCTTT. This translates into CASSPPGGANTEAFF.

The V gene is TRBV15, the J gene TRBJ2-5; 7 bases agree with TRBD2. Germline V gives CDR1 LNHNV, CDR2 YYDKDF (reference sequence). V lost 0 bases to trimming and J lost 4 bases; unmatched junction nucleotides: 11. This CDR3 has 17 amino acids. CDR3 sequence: CATSRDSNWGGRETQYF. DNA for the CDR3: TGTGCCACCAGCAGAGATTCAAATTGGGGAGGGAGAGAGACCCAGTACTTC.

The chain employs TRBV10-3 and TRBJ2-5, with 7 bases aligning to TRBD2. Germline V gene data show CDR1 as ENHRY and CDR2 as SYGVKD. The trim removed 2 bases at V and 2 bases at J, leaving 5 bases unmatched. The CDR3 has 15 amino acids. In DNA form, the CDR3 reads TGTGCCATCAGTGAGGGCCTAGCGGAACAAGAGACCCAGTACTTC. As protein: CAISEGLAEQETQYF.

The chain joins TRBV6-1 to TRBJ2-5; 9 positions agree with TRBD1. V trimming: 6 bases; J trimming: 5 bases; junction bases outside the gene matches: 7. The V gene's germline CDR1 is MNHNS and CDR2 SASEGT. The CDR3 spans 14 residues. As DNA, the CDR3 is TGTGCCAGCAGCGGACAGGGGCCTCGGGAGACCCAGTACTTC. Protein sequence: CASSGQGPRETQYF.

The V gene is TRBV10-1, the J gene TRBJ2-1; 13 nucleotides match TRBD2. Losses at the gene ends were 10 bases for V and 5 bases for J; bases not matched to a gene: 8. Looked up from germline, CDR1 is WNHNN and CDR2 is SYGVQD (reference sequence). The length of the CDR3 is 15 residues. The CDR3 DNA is TGCGCCACCCAGTCCGGGACTAGCGGGAACAATGAGCAGTTCTTC. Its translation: CATQSGTSGNNEQFF.

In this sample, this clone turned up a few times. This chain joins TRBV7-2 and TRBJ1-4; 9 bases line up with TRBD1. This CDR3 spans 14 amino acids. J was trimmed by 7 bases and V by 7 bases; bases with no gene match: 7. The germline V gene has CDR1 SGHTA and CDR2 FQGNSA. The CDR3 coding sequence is TGTGCCAGCACTCCGGGACAGGGTGGTGAAAAACTGTTTTTT. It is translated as CASTPGQGGEKLFF.

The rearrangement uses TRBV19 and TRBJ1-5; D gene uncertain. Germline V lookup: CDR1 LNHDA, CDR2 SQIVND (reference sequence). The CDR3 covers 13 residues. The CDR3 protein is CASGRRRNQPQHF. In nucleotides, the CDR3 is TGTGCTTCGGGTCGCCGGCGCAATCAGCCCCAGCATTTT. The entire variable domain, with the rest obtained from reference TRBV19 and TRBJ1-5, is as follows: DGGITQSPKYLFRKEGQNVTLSCEQNLNHDAMYWYRQDPGQGLRLIYYSQIVNDFQKGDIAEGYSVSREKKESFPLTVTSAQKNPTAFYLCASGRRRNQPQHFGDGTRLSIL.

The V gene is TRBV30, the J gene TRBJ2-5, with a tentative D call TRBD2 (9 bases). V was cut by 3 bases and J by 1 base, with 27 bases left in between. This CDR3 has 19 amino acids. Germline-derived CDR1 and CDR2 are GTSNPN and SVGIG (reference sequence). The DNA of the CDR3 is TGTGCCTGGAGCGGGGACAGGAACGGACTAGCGAGACTCCAAGAGACCCAGTACTTC. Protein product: CAWSGDRNGLARLQETQYF. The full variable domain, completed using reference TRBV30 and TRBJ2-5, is SQTIHQWPATLVQPVGSPLSLECTVEGTSNPNLYWYRQAAGRGLQLLFYSVGIGQISSEVPQNLSASRPQDRQFILSSKKLLLSDSGFYLCAWSGDRNGLARLQETQYFGPGTRLLVL.

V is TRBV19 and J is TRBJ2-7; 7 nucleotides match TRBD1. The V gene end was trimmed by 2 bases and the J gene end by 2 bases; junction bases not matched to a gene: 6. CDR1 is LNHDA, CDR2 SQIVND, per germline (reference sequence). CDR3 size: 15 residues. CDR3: CASSISTGEAYEQYF. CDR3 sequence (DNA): TGTGCCAGTAGTATATCCACAGGGGAAGCCTACGAGCAGTACTTC. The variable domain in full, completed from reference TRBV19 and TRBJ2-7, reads DGGITQSPKYLFRKEGQNVTLSCEQNLNHDAMYWYRQDPGQGLRLIYYSQIVNDFQKGDIAEGYSVSREKKESFPLTVTSAQKNPTAFYLCASSISTGEAYEQYFGPGTRLTVT.

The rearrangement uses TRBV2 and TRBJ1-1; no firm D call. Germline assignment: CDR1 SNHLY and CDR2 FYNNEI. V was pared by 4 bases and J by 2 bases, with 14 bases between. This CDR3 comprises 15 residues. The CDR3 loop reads CASSALNNKNTEAFF. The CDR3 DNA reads TGTGCCAGCAGTGCCCTAAATAACAAAAACACTGAAGCTTTCTTT.

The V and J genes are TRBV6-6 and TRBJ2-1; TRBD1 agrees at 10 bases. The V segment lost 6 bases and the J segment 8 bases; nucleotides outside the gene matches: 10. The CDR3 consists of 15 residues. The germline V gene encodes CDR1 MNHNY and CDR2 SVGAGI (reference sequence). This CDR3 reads CASRAGTGVVDEQFF. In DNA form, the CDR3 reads TGTGCCAGCAGGGCCGGGACAGGGGTAGTTGATGAGCAGTTCTTC.

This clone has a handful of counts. For the CDR3, the DNA is TGTGCCTGGTACACCGGGGAGCTGTTTTTT. Encoded protein: CAWYTGELFF. The rearrangement links TRBV30 to TRBJ2-2; D uncertain. V was clipped by 5 bases and J by 3 bases, with 1 base between them. Germline CDR1 GTSNPN, CDR2 SVGIG (reference sequence). The CDR3 contains 10 residues.

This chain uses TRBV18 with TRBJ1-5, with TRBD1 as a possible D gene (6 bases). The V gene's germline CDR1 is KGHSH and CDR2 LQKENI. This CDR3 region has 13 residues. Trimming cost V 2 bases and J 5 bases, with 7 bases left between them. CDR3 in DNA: TGTGCCAGCTCACCAAACAGGGATCAGCCCCAGCATTTT. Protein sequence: CASSPNRDQPQHF. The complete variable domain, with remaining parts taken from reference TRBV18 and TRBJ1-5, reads NAGVMQNPRHLVRRRGQEARLRCSPMKGHSHVYWYRQLPEEGLKFMVYLQKENIIDESGMPKERFSAEFPKEGPSILRIQQVVRGDSAAYFCASSPNRDQPQHFGDGTRLSIL.

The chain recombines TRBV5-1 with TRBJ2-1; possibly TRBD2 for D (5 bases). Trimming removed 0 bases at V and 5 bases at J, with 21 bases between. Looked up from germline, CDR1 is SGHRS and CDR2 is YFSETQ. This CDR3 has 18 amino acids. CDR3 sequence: CASSLGRVSLLGDNEQFF. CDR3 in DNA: TGCGCCAGCAGCTTGGGGCGGGTCTCCTTGTTGGGAGACAATGAGCAGTTCTTC.